Sequencing of this T cell receptor (beta chain) was carried out in a study of blood T cell repertoires in COVID-19. Turning to the study itself: Samples taken during acute and convalescent COVID-19 were collected in the United States, Italy and Spain. T cells, B-cell-depleted T cells, or PBMCs provided the cDNA or gDNA that served as material.

CDR1 and CDR2 from the germline V gene are SGHNT and YYREEE (reference sequence). The germline V and J ends were trimmed by 4 bases and 4 bases, with 12 bases remaining between them. This CDR3 contains 14 residues. In the original workflow: Researchers report that nucleated cell counts were estimated from reference gene primer amplification. This table comes from immunoSEQ multiplex PCR, and its TCRdb copy is limited to in-frame clones, with some not included. That table supplies the V and J calls and clone size; D and trimming were determined from the DNA. The profile shows 190,000 or so clones, approximately 87% of them singletons.

The chain has TRBV5-4 and TRBJ2-1; D is perhaps TRBD1 (6 bases). Sequenced: peripheral blood. This sequence originates from a woman in her 70s with acute or convalescent COVID-19. Written as DNA, the CDR3 is TGTGCCAGCAGCGTAGAACAGGGATACAATGAGCAGTTCTTC. Protein product: CASSVEQGYNEQFF. The variable domain in full, with the rest retrieved from reference TRBV5-4 and TRBJ2-1, is ETGVTQSPTHLIKTRGQQVTLRCSSQSGHNTVSWYQQALGQGPQFIFQYYREEENGRGNFPPRFSGLQFPNYSSELNVNALELDDSALYLCASSVEQGYNEQFFGPGTRLTVL.